This T cell receptor beta chain was identified during a study of human T cells and chemical hapten exposure. Study summary: Patients, largely female, had alopecia areata, totalis or universalis.

Indicated time point: patch test 1, 2 weeks after DPC sensitization. Treatment specified: therapeutic diphenylcyclopropenone sensitization with weekly scalp DPC. Unfractionated whole blood yielded total RNA. Library construction involved attaching unique molecular identifiers to individual cDNA molecules, which allowed quantitative, reproducible TCR counting. TCRdb reanalysed the RACE reads using MiXCR and keeps one entry per CDR3 protein. Among some 400,000 distinct CDR3 sequences listed, 4% to 5.5% were seen once. Trimming took 4 bases from V and 3 from J, leaving 15 bases between them. Germline lookup yields CDR1 SGHRS and CDR2 YFSETQ. The CDR3 extends over 15 amino acids.

The TCR sequence derives from a woman aged 45 to 65 with alopecia areata. Some clones in this sample may be carry-over from other donors' samples. The chain is built from TRBV5-1 and TRBJ2-3; weak D call: TRBD2 (6 bases). This specimen was whole blood, taken in connection with sensitization to the hapten diphenylcyclopropenone (DPC). As DNA, the CDR3 is TGCGCCAGCAGCCCCCCGGGACTCGTAACAGATACGCAGTATTTT. It is translated as CASSPPGLVTDTQYF.